The 5 T cell receptor beta chains below come from one sample, sequenced in a study of human T cells and chemical hapten exposure. Time point denoted: healthy volunteer bleed at 2 weeks. Extraction of total RNA was performed on unfractionated whole blood. TCRdb re-called the RACE reads through MiXCR, storing one row per CDR3 protein. The sample lists roughly 120,000 distinct CDR3 sequences; approximately 10% were seen once. The material sequenced was whole blood. These receptors came from a male donor in good health. Some clones in this sample may be carry-over from other donors' samples.

This clonotype appeared a few times. The gene calls are TRBV29-1 and TRBJ2-3, with 9 positions matching TRBD1. Germline V gene lookup returns CDR1 SQVTM and CDR2 ANQGSEA. This CDR3 is 16 amino acids long. V gave up 4 bases and J gave up 8 bases; unmatched junction bases: 16. CDR3 DNA sequence: TGCAGCGTTGTTATCGTACCCGGGACAGGGTCGCCTACGCAGTATTTT. Its protein is CSVVIVPGTGSPTQYF.

V gene TRBV29-1 combines with J gene TRBJ1-6, with D possibly being TRBD1 (5 bases). The V gene lost 5 bases and the J gene lost 5 bases, with 7 bases spanning the gap. The CDR3 covers 12 residues. CDR1 and CDR2 from the germline V gene are SQVTM and ANQGSEA. The DNA for the CDR3 is TGCAGCGTTAAGACAGATAATTCACCCCTCCACTTT. Translated, it gives CSVKTDNSPLHF.

This clonotype was seen ten or more times. The rearrangement uses TRBV6-2 or TRBV6-3 and TRBJ2-1; D gene uncertain. The CDR3 spans 14 residues. CDR1 MNHEY and CDR2 SVGEGT come from the germline V gene. V was pared by 6 bases and J by 2 bases, with 11 bases between. This CDR3 is CASRMGGPYNEQFF. The CDR3 DNA follows: TGTGCCAGCAGAATGGGCGGACCCTACAATGAGCAGTTCTTC.

This clonotype was seen at least ten times. CDR3 amino acids: CASSNNRGQWNSPLHF. CDR3 sequence (DNA): TGTGCCAGCAGCAACAACAGGGGGCAATGGAATTCACCCCTCCACTTT. V is TRBV7-2 and J is TRBJ1-6; 9 nucleotides line up with TRBD1. This CDR3 has 16 amino acids. With 5 bases clipped from V and 7 bases from J, the junction kept 9 bases outside the gene matches. Per germline, CDR1 SGHTA and CDR2 FQGNSA.

This clonotype was seen at least ten times. The V gene is TRBV12-3 or TRBV12-4, the J gene TRBJ2-2; 9 bases are a match to TRBD1. Trimming removed 6 bases from V and 5 bases from J; junction bases left unmatched: 7. CDR3 length: 15 residues. The CDR3 loop is CASRIGTGSTGELFF. CDR3 bases: TGTGCCAGCAGGATAGGGACAGGGAGTACCGGGGAGCTGTTTTTT.